A single sample gave rise to the 20 T cell receptor beta chains below, sequenced in a study of CD8 T cells in ankylosing spondylitis. For these TCRs, the target antigens are not known. Study conclusions and caveats: Roughly eight highly homologous variants made up a TCR beta motif that seemed to typify ankylosing spondylitis blood.

From the 5' RACE reads, TCRdb called clonotypes with MiXCR, one entry per CDR3 protein. The sample holds 350,000 to 450,000 distinct CDR3 sequences; more than 25% are singletons and the top ten take about 0.92%. Source material: blood, either unsorted or a sorted T cell fraction (not recorded which). These receptors were taken from a male donor with ankylosing spondylitis.

This clonotype was detected only a few times. This chain uses TRBV24-1 with TRBJ2-1, with 8 bases lining up with TRBD2. Germline-derived CDR1 and CDR2 are KGHDR and SFDVKD. The CDR3 covers 16 residues. With 3 bases clipped from V and 2 bases from J, the junction kept 5 bases outside the gene matches. The chain's CDR3 is CATSDAAGGPYNEQFF. CDR3 coding DNA: TGTGCCACCAGTGATGCTGCGGGAGGACCCTACAATGAGCAGTTCTTC.

This chain links TRBV5-1 with TRBJ2-6, with D possibly being TRBD1 (6 bases). V lost 4 bases to trimming and J lost 0 bases, with 17 bases between them. The CDR3 length is 18 residues. Germline V CDR1 and CDR2: SGHRS, YFSETQ. CDR3 amino acids: CASSHWDTPSSGANVLTF. CDR3 DNA sequence: TGCGCCAGCAGCCACTGGGACACTCCGAGCTCTGGGGCCAACGTCCTGACTTTC.

This clonotype turned up a few times. This sequence joins TRBV6-1 and TRBJ1-6; D is perhaps TRBD1 (5 bases). Trimming shortened V by 8 bases and J by 7 bases, and 12 bases separated the two germline ends. The CDR3 is made up of 13 amino acids. The V gene's germline CDR1 is MNHNS and CDR2 SASEGT. CDR3 loop: CASRAGSNSPLHF. The CDR3 nucleotides read TGTGCCAGCCGAGCAGGGTCGAATTCACCCCTCCACTTT.

This clonotype was detected a few times. The chain links TRBV29-1 to TRBJ2-1; 8 nucleotides agree with TRBD2. V lost 5 bases and J lost 1; bases outside the gene matches: 10. The CDR3 has 16 residues. The germline V gene has CDR1 SQVTM and CDR2 ANQGSEA. The chain's CDR3 is CSVNDLAGSSYNEQFF. CDR3 bases: TGCAGCGTTAACGATTTAGCGGGGAGTTCCTACAATGAGCAGTTCTTC.

There are a few counts of this clonotype. The chain couples TRBV21-1 to TRBJ2-7; the DNA was not compared with TRBD2, the D call given in the table. TRBV21-1 is listed as a pseudogene. The CDR3 runs 14 residues. The CDR3 protein is CARTQLAGSREQYV. CDR3 DNA: TGTGCCAGAACCCAACTAGCGGGATCACGAGAGCAGTACGTC.

The chain employs TRBV24-1 and TRBJ2-3, with TRBD1 identical over 7 bases. The CDR3 extends over 14 amino acids. CDR1 and CDR2 (germline): KGHDR, SFDVKD. The V segment lost 3 bases and the J segment 6 bases; nucleotides outside the gene matches: 5. CDR3 bases: TGTGCCACCAGTGATCCAGGGGGTGGGGATACGCAGTATTTT. This gives the protein CATSDPGGGDTQYF.

In its sample, this clonotype was seen a few times. The chain uses TRBV3-1 and TRBJ2-7; tentative D call: TRBD1 (5 bases). CDR1 and CDR2 (germline): LGHDT, YNNKEL (reference sequence). The V end lost 4 bases, the J end lost 3 bases, and 10 bases lay between the germline ends. The CDR3 totals 13 residues. The CDR3 DNA reads as TGTGCCAGCAGCCGGGGCCCCAACTACGAGCAGTACGTC. Protein: CASSRGPNYEQYV.

This chain uses TRBV12-3 or TRBV12-4 with TRBJ2-2; 7 bases align to TRBD2. The CDR3 totals 17 residues. V lost 10 bases to trimming and J lost 6 bases; unmatched junction nucleotides: 20. CDR3 protein: CAISLEEGGPGSGELFF. CDR3 bases: TGTGCCATCAGCCTCGAAGAGGGAGGGCCAGGGTCCGGGGAGCTGTTTTTT.

The chain uses TRBV6-1 and TRBJ1-5; TRBD1 matches 7 bases. The germline gives CDR1 MNHNS, CDR2 SASEGT. J gave up 4 bases and V 4 bases, and 7 bases lay outside the gene matches. The CDR3 has 15 residues. In DNA, the CDR3 is TGTGCCAGCAGTGGACAGGGTTACGGTAATCAGCCCCAGCATTTT. As protein: CASSGQGYGNQPQHF.

The chain is built from TRBV14 and TRBJ2-3; D is possibly TRBD1 (5 bases). The CDR3 has 17 amino acids. Germline lookup yields CDR1 SGHDN and CDR2 FVKESK. V was cut by 1 base and J by 7 bases, with 21 bases left in between. The CDR3 sequence is CASSQGLDTPMTNTQYF. In DNA, the CDR3 is TGTGCCAGCAGCCAAGGACTGGACACCCCAATGACCAATACGCAGTATTTT.

The V and J genes are TRBV5-1 and TRBJ2-5, with D unclear. The CDR3 spans 15 residues. With 4 bases removed from V and 0 bases from J, the gap between germline ends came to 13 bases. Germline lookup yields CDR1 SGHRS and CDR2 YFSETQ. This chain's CDR3 is CASSRQGRNQETQYF. CDR3 nucleotides: TGCGCCAGCAGCCGACAAGGGCGGAACCAAGAGACCCAGTACTTC.

J is TRBJ2-5 and V is TRBV11-2; 10 bases align to TRBD2. The CDR3 has 16 amino acids. J lost 1 base, V lost 5 bases, and 7 bases had no gene match. Germline CDR1 is SGHAT and CDR2 is FQNNGV. The CDR3 DNA sequence: TGTGCCAGCAGCCCAAGACTAGCGGGCAGCCAAGAGACCCAGTACTTC. Translated, it gives CASSPRLAGSQETQYF.

The chain recombines TRBV7-9 with TRBJ2-1, with 7 bases fitting TRBD1. V was pared by 3 bases and J by 0 bases, with 5 bases of the junction left unmatched. The CDR3 is made up of 16 amino acids. The germline V gene encodes CDR1 SEHNR and CDR2 FQNEAQ (reference sequence). CDR3 DNA: TGTGCCAGCAGCTTCACAGGGGCCGGCTCCTACAATGAGCAGTTCTTC. Protein sequence: CASSFTGAGSYNEQFF.

There are a few counts of this clonotype. The chain has TRBV10-3 and TRBJ2-7; 10 bases line up with TRBD2. Germline CDR1 and CDR2: ENHRY and SYGVKD. With V trimmed by 10 bases and J by 2 bases, 8 bases remained unmatched. The CDR3 contains 14 residues. The CDR3 nucleotides are TGTGCCACTGTTGGACTAGCGGAGACCTACGAGCAGTACTTC. It yields the protein CATVGLAETYEQYF.

The chain links TRBV20-1 to TRBJ2-4; 9 bases are shared with TRBD2. CDR3 length: 16 residues. Trimming at V came to 8 bases and at J to 9 bases, leaving 20 bases not matched to a gene. Germline V gene sequence: CDR1 DFQATT, CDR2 SNEGSKA (reference sequence). CDR3: CSSGERASGKFGIQYF. For the CDR3, the DNA is TGCAGTTCAGGGGAGCGGGCTAGCGGGAAATTTGGCATTCAGTACTTC.

This chain connects TRBV5-1 to TRBJ2-5, with 7 bases that match TRBD1. Germline values: CDR1 SGHRS, CDR2 YFSETQ. The CDR3 covers 14 residues. The J segment lost 0 bases and the V segment lost 4 bases, leaving 3 bases of the junction unmatched. CDR3 in DNA: TGCGCCAGCAGCAAAGGACAGGACCAAGAGACCCAGTACTTC. Translated: CASSKGQDQETQYF.

A few counts support this clonotype. The chain carries TRBV12-3 or TRBV12-4 and TRBJ2-3; 10 bases map to TRBD2. J lost 5 bases, V lost 3 bases, and 8 bases had no gene match. The CDR3 consists of 16 residues. The CDR3 region is CASSFLLAGVVDTQYF. In DNA, the CDR3 is TGTGCCAGCAGTTTCCTGCTAGCGGGAGTTGTAGATACGCAGTATTTT.

The table lists this clonotype with a few counts. The chain employs TRBV29-1 and TRBJ2-2, with 7 bases aligning to TRBD2. Germline CDR1 and CDR2: SQVTM and ANQGSEA. There are 15 residues in the CDR3. The trim removed 4 bases at V and 0 bases at J, leaving 5 bases unmatched. CDR3 in amino acids: CSVGASGTNTGELFF. Written as DNA, the CDR3 is TGCAGCGTTGGGGCTAGCGGAACGAACACCGGGGAGCTGTTTTTT.

This clonotype was detected only a few times. This chain links TRBV7-2 with TRBJ2-7; D tentatively reads TRBD1 or TRBD2 (5 bases each). Germline CDR1 and CDR2: SGHTA and FQGNSA. V gave up 3 bases and J gave up 4 bases, with 10 bases separating them. The CDR3 runs to 13 residues. CDR3 loop: CASSFLGPYEQYF. CDR3 in DNA: TGTGCCAGCAGCTTTCTGGGACCGTACGAGCAGTACTTC.

This clonotype was recorded a few times. The chain combines TRBV9 with TRBJ2-3, with D uncertain. V lost 0 bases to trimming and J lost 6 bases, with 11 bases between them. There are 14 residues in the CDR3. Germline-derived CDR1 and CDR2 are SGDLS and YYNGEE. CDR3 sequence reads: CASSVAGILDTQYF. For the CDR3, the DNA is TGTGCCAGCAGCGTAGCTGGGATTCTGGATACGCAGTATTTT.